This T cell receptor beta chain was recovered during a study of beta chain bispecific antibodies for T cell cancers. Study summary: HPB-ALL carried surface TRBV5-5, while Jurkat carried TRBV12-3.

CDR1 and CDR2 (germline): SGHAT, FQNNGV. The CDR3 totals 15 residues. With 5 bases removed from V and 1 base from J, the gap between germline ends came to 14 bases. Expansion lasted 3 days, with either anti-CD3 antibody OKT3 or CD3/CD28 beads. Cocultures held roughly 5 x 10^4 normal T cells, roughly 5 x 10^4 targets, and bispecific antibody. As to this clonotype: Its specificity is unknown.

The study, taken as a whole, reports: An anti-TRBV5-5 antibody cross-reacts with the highly similar TRBV5-6. The leukemia cells, rather than normal T cells, gave most of the targeted TRBV signal.

Unique molecular identifier barcodes measured each clonotype's abundance. TCRdb re-called the 5' RACE reads through MiXCR, storing one row per CDR3 protein. Of 7,500 to 9,500 distinct CDR3 sequences listed, 2.2% were seen once; the top ten hold 66%. V usage is TRBV11-2 and J usage is TRBJ1-1, with D possibly matching TRBD1 (5 bases). This receptor was taken from a human donor in good health. Some clones in this sample may be carry-over from other donors' samples. This sample comprised T cells from a healthy donor cultured with Jurkat leukemia cells, obtained from a culture containing an anti-CD19 bispecific antibody. This CDR3 reads CASSPQTGTNTEAFF. DNA for the CDR3: TGTGCCAGCAGCCCACAGACCGGGACGAACACTGAAGCTTTCTTT.